Presented here are 13 T cell receptor beta chains from one specimen sequenced in a study of breast tumors, draining lymph nodes, adjacent tissues. TCRdb ran MiXCR on the multiplex PCR reads and lists one entry per CDR3 protein. The repertoire holds 200,000 to 300,000 distinct CDR3 sequences, with about 33% as singletons. Breast cancer patients provided tissue from their axillary draining lymph nodes. Sequencing was carried out using axillary lymph node tissue. All receptors come from a female donor with breast cancer. Some clones in this sample may be carry-over from other donors' samples.

The sample holds many counts of this clonotype. The chain has TRBV19 and TRBJ2-1; 7 bases map to TRBD1. Germline-derived CDR1 and CDR2 are LNHDA and SQIVND (reference sequence). The trim removed 5 bases at V and 4 bases at J, leaving 11 bases unmatched. This CDR3 region has 16 residues. CDR3 sequence reads: CASSLSGTARYNEQFF. For the CDR3, the DNA is TGTGCCAGTAGTCTTTCCGGGACAGCTCGTTACAATGAGCAGTTCTTC.

This clonotype came up many times. This chain joins TRBV12-3 or TRBV12-4 and TRBJ2-3, with TRBD2 matching 12 bases. With V trimmed by 3 bases and J by 4 bases, 5 bases remained unmatched. There are 16 residues in the CDR3. CDR3: CASSFRLAGVADTQYF. Written as DNA, the CDR3 is TGTGCCAGCAGTTTTAGACTAGCGGGGGTAGCAGATACGCAGTATTTT.

This clonotype was recorded many times. CDR3 in amino acids: CASSEDRVGNQPQHF. The CDR3, as DNA: TGTGCCAGCAGTGAAGACAGGGTGGGCAATCAGCCCCAGCATTTT. The rearrangement links TRBV2 to TRBJ1-5; tentative D call: TRBD1 (6 bases). The CDR3 consists of 15 residues. V was shortened by 1 base and J by 2 bases, with 9 bases between the two germline ends. Germline CDR1 SNHLY, CDR2 FYNNEI.

CDR3 nucleotide sequence: TGTGCCAGCAGCTTATGGGCGGGAAGTACTGAAGCTTTCTTT. It specifies CASSLWAGSTEAFF. The rearrangement joins TRBV7-2 to TRBJ1-1; D not resolved. The CDR3 contains 14 residues. Trimming stripped 2 bases from V and 5 bases from J, with 12 bases between. Germline V gene sequence: CDR1 SGHTA, CDR2 FQGNSA.

In this sample, this clonotype turned up many times. The chain uses TRBV7-2 and TRBJ2-7; TRBD1 matches at 10 bases. The length of the CDR3 is 14 residues. With V trimmed by 7 bases and J by 0 bases, 3 bases remained unmatched. Germline CDR1 is SGHTA and CDR2 is FQGNSA. CDR3 sequence: CASTRQGASYEQYF. The DNA for the CDR3 is TGTGCCAGCACTCGACAGGGGGCCTCCTACGAGCAGTACTTC. Looking up the rest from reference TRBV7-2 and TRBJ2-7 gives the full variable domain: GAGVSQSPSNKVTEKGKDVELRCDPISGHTALYWYRQSLGQGLEFLIYFQGNSAPDKSGLPSDRFSAERTGGSVSTLTIQRTQQEDSAVYLCASTRQGASYEQYFGPGTRLTVT.

This clonotype was recorded many times. The chain links TRBV19 to TRBJ2-6, with TRBD1 matching over 8 bases. Germline V gene lookup returns CDR1 LNHDA and CDR2 SQIVND (reference sequence). The CDR3 contains 19 residues. With 5 bases clipped from V and 0 bases from J, the junction kept 12 bases outside the gene matches. The CDR3 DNA reads as TGTGCCAGTAGTTCTTACCCGGGACAGGCGATCTCTGGGGCCAACGTCCTGACTTTC. Residues: CASSSYPGQAISGANVLTF.

This chain links TRBV11-1 with TRBJ2-5; the match to TRBD2 covers 13 bases. Germline loops: CDR1 SGHAT, CDR2 FQDESV (reference sequence). The CDR3 sequence is 16 residues long. V trimming: 4 bases; J trimming: 6 bases; junction bases outside the gene matches: 8. CDR3 residues: CASSSAGTSGIQTQYF. Here the CDR3 DNA reads TGTGCCAGCAGCTCAGCTGGGACTAGCGGGATCCAGACCCAGTACTTC.

The sample holds a few counts of this clonotype. This chain's CDR3 is CASRVGPLSGELFF. CDR3 nucleotides: TGTGCCAGCAGGGTCGGTCCCCTTTCCGGGGAGCTGTTTTTT. The chain recombines TRBV27 with TRBJ2-2; D is ambiguous. Trimming took 6 bases from V and 6 from J, leaving 14 bases between them. Germline V gene sequence: CDR1 MNHEY, CDR2 SMNVEV (reference sequence). The CDR3 sequence is 14 residues long.

This clonotype was picked up many times. The V and J genes are TRBV3-1 and TRBJ2-7, with 7 nucleotides matching TRBD1. The junction had 6 bases not matched to a gene; V was cut back by 4 bases and J by 12 bases. Germline values: CDR1 LGHDT, CDR2 YNNKEL (reference sequence). The length of the CDR3 is 11 residues. CDR3 DNA: TGTGCCAGCAGCCGGCAGGGGGTTCGGTACTTC. It yields the protein CASSRQGVRYF.

This clonotype showed up just a few times. A much larger clone differs from this one at a single base, so this may be a read error. The V gene is TRBV20-1, the J gene TRBJ2-2, with 12 positions matching TRBD2. This CDR3 has 16 amino acids. Germline loops: CDR1 DFQATT, CDR2 SNEGSKA (reference sequence). V lost 1 base and J lost 8; bases outside the gene matches: 8. The CDR3: CSARGWTSGTSGELFF. The CDR3 nucleotides read TGCAGTGCTAGAGGTTGGACTAGCGGGACTTCTGGGGAGCTGTTTTTT.

This clonotype was recorded at least ten times. This chain links TRBV19 with TRBJ1-4, with TRBD1 matching 7 bases. J was trimmed by 5 bases and V by 5 bases; bases with no gene match: 8. Germline CDR1 reads LNHDA; CDR2 reads SQIVND (reference sequence). The CDR3 spans 15 residues. This CDR3 is CASSPSGGLNEKLFF. As DNA, the CDR3 is TGTGCCAGTAGTCCGTCAGGGGGACTGAATGAAAAACTGTTTTTT.

On this clonotype: A much larger clone lies a single base off, so this may be a read error. The chain uses TRBV7-9 and TRBJ1-4, with 7 bases aligning to TRBD1. The CDR3 loop spans 15 amino acids. The V gene's germline CDR1 is SEHNR and CDR2 FQNEAQ (reference sequence). The CDR3 sequence is CAGSSDGTVNEKLFF. The CDR3 nucleotides read TGTGCCGGCAGCTCCGACGGGACAGTCAATGAAAAACTGTTTTTT.

This clonotype was seen only once. Possible read error: a much larger clone is one base away. The CDR3 here is CASNLGATPAGNTIYF. CDR3 nucleotide sequence: TGTGCCAGCAACTTGGGCGCGACGCCGGCTGGAAACACCATATATTTT. The chain has TRBV5-5 and TRBJ1-3; D is uncertain. Per the germline V gene, CDR1 is SGHKS and CDR2 is YYEKEE (reference sequence). This CDR3 has 16 amino acids.